Included here is one T cell receptor (beta chain) sequence, with context. With V trimmed by 1 base and J by 1 base, 6 bases remained unmatched. Per the germline V gene, CDR1 is MGHRA and CDR2 is YSYEKL. The CDR3 extends over 19 amino acids. In the source study's methods: Construction of a distant-metastasis classifier for papillary thyroid cancer relied on CDR3 differences across clinicopathological groups. TCRdb redid the clone calls on the PCR reads using MiXCR. Clone size and V and J calls follow TCRdb, not the original study. The data hold roughly 20,000 clones, with roughly 27% observed a single time. Each patient went into thyroid surgery without having received any treatment. This specimen comes from a study of metastatic and nonmetastatic thyroid tumors.

This chain connects TRBV4-1 to TRBJ2-6; 11 nucleotides agree with TRBD2. The TCR was taken from a male donor with papillary thyroid cancer or a benign thyroid nodule (not recorded which). Some clones in this sample may be carry-over from other donors' samples. The sequenced sample was tumor tissue. In DNA, the CDR3 is TGCGCCAGCAGCCAAGTGGGACTAGCGGACCGATCTGGGGCCAACGTCCTGACTTTC. It yields the protein CASSQVGLADRSGANVLTF.